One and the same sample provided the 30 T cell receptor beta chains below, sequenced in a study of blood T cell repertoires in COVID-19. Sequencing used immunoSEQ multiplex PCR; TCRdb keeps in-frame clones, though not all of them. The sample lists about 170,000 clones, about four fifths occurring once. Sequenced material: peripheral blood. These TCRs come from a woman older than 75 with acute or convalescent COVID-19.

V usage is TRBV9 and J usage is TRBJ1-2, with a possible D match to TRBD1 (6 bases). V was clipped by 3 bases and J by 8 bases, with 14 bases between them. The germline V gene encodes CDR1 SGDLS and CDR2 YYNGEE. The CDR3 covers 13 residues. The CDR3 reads CASSDLQGAGYTF. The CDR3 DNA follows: TGTGCCAGCAGCGATTTACAGGGTGCCGGCTACACCTTC. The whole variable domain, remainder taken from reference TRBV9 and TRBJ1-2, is DSGVTQTPKHLITATGQRVTLRCSPRSGDLSVYWYQQSLDQGLQFLIQYYNGEERAKGNILERFSAQQFPDLHSELNLSSLELGDSALYFCASSDLQGAGYTFGSGTRLTVV.

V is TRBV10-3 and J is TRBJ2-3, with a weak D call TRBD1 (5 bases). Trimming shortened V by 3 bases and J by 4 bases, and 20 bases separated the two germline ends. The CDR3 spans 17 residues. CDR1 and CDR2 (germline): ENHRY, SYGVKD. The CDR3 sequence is CAISDPTGVQGADTQYF. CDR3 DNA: TGTGCCATCAGTGATCCTACTGGGGTTCAGGGTGCAGATACGCAGTATTTT.

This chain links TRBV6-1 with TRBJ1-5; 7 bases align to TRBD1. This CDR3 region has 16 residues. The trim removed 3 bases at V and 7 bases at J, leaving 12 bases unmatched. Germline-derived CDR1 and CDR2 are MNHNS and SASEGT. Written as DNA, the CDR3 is TGTGCCAGCAGTGATCGACAGGGACTGGATGGACAGCCCCAGCATTTT. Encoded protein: CASSDRQGLDGQPQHF.

In DNA form, the CDR3 reads TGTGCCAGCGGCCGGGACAGGGGGCGACTTGCTGAAAAACTGTTTTTT. Translated, it gives CASGRDRGRLAEKLFF. V is TRBV2 and J is TRBJ1-4, with 12 bases fitting TRBD1. Germline loops: CDR1 SNHLY, CDR2 FYNNEI. There are 16 residues in the CDR3. J was trimmed by 7 bases and V by 8 bases; bases with no gene match: 11.

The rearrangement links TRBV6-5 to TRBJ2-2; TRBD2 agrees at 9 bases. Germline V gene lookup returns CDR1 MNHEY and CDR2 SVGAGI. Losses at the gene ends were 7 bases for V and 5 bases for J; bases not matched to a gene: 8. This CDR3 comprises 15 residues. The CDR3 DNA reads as TGTGCCAGCAAGCCTCCGGGACTAGCAACCGGGGAGCTGTTTTTT. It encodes CASKPPGLATGELFF.

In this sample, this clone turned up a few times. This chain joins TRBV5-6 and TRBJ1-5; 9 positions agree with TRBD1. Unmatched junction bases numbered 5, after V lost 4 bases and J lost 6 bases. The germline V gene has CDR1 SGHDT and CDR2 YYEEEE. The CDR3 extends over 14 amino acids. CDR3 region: CASSLVGQGQPQHF. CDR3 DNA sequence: TGTGCCAGCAGCCTGGTGGGACAGGGTCAGCCCCAGCATTTT.

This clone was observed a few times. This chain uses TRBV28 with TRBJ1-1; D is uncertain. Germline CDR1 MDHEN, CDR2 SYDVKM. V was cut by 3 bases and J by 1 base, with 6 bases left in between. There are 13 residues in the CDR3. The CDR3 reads CASSFYRNTEAFF. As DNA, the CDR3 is TGTGCCAGCAGTTTTTACAGGAACACTGAAGCTTTCTTT. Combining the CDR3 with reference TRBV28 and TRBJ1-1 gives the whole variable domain DVKVTQSSRYLVKRTGEKVFLECVQDMDHENMFWYRQDPGLGLRLIYFSYDVKMKEKGDIPEGYSVSREKKERFSLILESASTNQTSMYLCASSFYRNTEAFFGQGTRLTVV.

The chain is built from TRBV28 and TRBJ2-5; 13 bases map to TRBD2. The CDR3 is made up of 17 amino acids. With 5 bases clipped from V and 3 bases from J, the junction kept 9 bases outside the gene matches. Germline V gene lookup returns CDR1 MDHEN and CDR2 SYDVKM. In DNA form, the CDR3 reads TGTGCCAGCAGTCCGGGACTAGCGGGGCGACCGAAAGAGACCCAGTACTTC. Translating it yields CASSPGLAGRPKETQYF.

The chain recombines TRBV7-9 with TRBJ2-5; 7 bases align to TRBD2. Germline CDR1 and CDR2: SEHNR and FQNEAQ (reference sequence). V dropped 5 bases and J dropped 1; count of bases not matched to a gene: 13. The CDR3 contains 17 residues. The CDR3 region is CASSRNPPAGRQETQYF. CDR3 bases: TGTGCCAGCAGCCGAAATCCACCAGCGGGGCGCCAAGAGACCCAGTACTTC.

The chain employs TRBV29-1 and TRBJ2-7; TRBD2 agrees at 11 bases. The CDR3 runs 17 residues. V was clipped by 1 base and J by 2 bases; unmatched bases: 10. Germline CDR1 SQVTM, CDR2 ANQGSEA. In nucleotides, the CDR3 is TGCAGCGTTGAAGGGCCGGGACTAGCGGCCGGAGCCTACGAGCAGTACTTC. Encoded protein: CSVEGPGLAAGAYEQYF.

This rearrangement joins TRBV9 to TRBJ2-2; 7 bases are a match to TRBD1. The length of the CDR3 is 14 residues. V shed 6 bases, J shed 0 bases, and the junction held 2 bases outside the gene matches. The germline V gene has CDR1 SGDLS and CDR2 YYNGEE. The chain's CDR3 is CASKGASNTGELFF. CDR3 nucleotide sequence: TGTGCCAGCAAGGGGGCCTCGAACACCGGGGAGCTGTTTTTT.

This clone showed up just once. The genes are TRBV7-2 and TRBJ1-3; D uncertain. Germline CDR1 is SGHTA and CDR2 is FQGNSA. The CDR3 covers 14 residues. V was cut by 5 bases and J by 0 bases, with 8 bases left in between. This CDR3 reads CASSQQLSGNTIYF. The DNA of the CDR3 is TGTGCCAGCAGCCAACAGCTCTCTGGAAACACCATATATTTT.

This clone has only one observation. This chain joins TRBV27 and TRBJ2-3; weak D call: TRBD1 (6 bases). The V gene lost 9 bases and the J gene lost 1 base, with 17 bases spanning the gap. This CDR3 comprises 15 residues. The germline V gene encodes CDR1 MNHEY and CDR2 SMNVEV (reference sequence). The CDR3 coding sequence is TGTGCCAGTCCCGAGGGGGTGGAGGGCACAGATACGCAGTATTTT. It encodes CASPEGVEGTDTQYF.

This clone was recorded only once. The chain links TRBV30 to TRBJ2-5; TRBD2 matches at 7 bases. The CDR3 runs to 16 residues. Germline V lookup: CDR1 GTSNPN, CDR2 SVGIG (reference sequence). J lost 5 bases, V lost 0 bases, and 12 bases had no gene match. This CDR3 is CAWSVKGRGVGETQYF. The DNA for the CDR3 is TGTGCCTGGAGTGTAAAGGGGAGGGGCGTTGGGGAGACCCAGTACTTC.

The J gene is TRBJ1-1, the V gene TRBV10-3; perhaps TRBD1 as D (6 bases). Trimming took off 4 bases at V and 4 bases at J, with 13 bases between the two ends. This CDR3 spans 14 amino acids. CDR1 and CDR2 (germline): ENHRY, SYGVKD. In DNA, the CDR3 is TGTGCCATCAGTGGACGGGAGGGGGGCACTGAAGCTTTCTTT. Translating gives CAISGREGGTEAFF.

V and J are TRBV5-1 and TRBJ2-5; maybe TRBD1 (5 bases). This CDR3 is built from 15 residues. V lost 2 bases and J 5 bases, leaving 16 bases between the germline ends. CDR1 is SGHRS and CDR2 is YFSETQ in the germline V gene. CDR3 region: CASSFGQGPMETQYF. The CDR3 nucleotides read TGCGCCAGCAGCTTCGGGCAGGGCCCGATGGAGACCCAGTACTTC.

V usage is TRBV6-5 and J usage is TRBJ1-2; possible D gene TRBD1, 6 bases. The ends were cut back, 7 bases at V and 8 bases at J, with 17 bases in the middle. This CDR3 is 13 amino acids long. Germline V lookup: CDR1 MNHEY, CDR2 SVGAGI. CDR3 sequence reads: CASTTGTAQGYTF. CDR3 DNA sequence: TGTGCCAGCACCACAGGGACGGCTCAAGGCTACACCTTC.

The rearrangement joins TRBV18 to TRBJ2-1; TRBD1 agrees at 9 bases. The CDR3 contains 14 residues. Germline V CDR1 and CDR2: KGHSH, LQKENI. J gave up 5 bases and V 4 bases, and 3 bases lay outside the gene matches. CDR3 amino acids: CASSRDRDHNEQFF. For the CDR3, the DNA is TGTGCCAGCTCACGGGACAGGGACCACAATGAGCAGTTCTTC.

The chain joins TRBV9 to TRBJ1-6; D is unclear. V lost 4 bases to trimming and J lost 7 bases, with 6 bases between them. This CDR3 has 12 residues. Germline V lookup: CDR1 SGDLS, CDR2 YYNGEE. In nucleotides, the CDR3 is TGTGCCAGCAGCCTTGAGAATTCACCCCTCCACTTT. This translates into CASSLENSPLHF.

CDR3 amino acids: CASSLAVEGVGYTF. The CDR3 region has the DNA TGCGCCAGCAGCTTGGCCGTGGAGGGCGTGGGCTACACCTTC. The chain links TRBV5-1 to TRBJ1-2; D remains ambiguous. Trimming stripped 0 bases from V and 8 bases from J, with 14 bases between. CDR1 is SGHRS and CDR2 is YFSETQ in the germline V gene. The CDR3 is made up of 14 amino acids.

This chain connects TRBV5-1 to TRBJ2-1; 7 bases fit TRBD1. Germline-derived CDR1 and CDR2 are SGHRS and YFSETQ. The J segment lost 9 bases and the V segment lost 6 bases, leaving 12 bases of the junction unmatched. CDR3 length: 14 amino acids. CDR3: CASTTPTGSGEQFF. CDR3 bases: TGCGCCAGCACGACCCCGACAGGGTCAGGTGAGCAGTTCTTC.

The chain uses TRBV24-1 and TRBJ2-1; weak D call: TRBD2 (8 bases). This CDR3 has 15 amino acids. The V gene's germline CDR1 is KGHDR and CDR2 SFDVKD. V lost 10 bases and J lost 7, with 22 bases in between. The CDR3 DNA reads TGTGCCACAGGACAGGCTATAGCGGGACGGAATGAGCAGTTCTTC. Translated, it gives CATGQAIAGRNEQFF.

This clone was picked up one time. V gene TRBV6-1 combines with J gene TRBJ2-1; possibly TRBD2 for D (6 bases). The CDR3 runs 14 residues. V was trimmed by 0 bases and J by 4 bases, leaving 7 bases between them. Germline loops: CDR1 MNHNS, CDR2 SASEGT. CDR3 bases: TGTGCCAGCAGTGAAGCGGGGGGATACAATGAGCAGTTCTTC. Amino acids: CASSEAGGYNEQFF.

CDR3 region: CASSSIDRWGQGGEKLFF. The CDR3 region has the DNA TGTGCCAGCAGCTCAATCGACCGGTGGGGGCAGGGGGGTGAAAAACTGTTTTTT. This chain joins TRBV28 and TRBJ1-4, with 7 bases that match TRBD1. Germline CDR1 and CDR2: MDHEN and SYDVKM. The CDR3 length is 18 residues. J was trimmed by 7 bases and V by 6 bases; bases with no gene match: 20.

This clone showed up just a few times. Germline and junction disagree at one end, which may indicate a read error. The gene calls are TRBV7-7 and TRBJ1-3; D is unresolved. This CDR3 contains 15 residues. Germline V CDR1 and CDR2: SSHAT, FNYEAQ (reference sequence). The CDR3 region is CASSSTSGSGNTIYF. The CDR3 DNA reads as TGTGCTAGCAGCTCTACCTCGGGGTCTGGAAACACCATATATTTT.

The CDR3 region is CASSQIGTGGDTQYF. The CDR3 DNA is TGCGCCAGCAGCCAAATAGGGACAGGGGGGGATACGCAGTATTTT. The chain links TRBV4-1 to TRBJ2-3; 11 positions agree with TRBD1. CDR3 length equals 15 residues. CDR1 is MGHRA and CDR2 is YSYEKL in the germline V gene. V lost 2 bases and J lost 6; bases outside the gene matches: 4.

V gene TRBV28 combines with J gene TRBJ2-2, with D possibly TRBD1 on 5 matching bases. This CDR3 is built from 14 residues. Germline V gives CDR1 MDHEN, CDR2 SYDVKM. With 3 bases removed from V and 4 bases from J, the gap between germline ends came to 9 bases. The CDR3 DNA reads TGTGCCAGCAGTTTGGGCAGGGTCACCGGGGAGCTGTTTTTT. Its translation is CASSLGRVTGELFF.

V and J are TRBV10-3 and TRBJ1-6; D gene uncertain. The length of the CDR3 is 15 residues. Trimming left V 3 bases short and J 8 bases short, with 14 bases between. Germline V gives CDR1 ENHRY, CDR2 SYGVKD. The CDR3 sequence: CAISDQALLDSPLHF. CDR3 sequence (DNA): TGTGCCATCAGTGATCAGGCCCTGCTGGATTCACCCCTCCACTTT.

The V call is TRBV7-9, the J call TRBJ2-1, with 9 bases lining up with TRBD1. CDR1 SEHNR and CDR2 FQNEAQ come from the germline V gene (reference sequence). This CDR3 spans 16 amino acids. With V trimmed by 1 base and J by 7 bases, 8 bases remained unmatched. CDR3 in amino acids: CASSLGGQGFTNEQFF. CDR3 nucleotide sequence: TGTGCCAGCAGCTTAGGGGGACAGGGATTTACAAATGAGCAGTTCTTC.

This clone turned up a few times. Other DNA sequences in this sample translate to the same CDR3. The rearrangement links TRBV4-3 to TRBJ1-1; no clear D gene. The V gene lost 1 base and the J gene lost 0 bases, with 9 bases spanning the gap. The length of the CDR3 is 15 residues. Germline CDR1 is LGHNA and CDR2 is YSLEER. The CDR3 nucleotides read TGCGCCAGCAGCCAAGTTGCGGGCCTGAACACTGAAGCTTTCTTT. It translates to CASSQVAGLNTEAFF.